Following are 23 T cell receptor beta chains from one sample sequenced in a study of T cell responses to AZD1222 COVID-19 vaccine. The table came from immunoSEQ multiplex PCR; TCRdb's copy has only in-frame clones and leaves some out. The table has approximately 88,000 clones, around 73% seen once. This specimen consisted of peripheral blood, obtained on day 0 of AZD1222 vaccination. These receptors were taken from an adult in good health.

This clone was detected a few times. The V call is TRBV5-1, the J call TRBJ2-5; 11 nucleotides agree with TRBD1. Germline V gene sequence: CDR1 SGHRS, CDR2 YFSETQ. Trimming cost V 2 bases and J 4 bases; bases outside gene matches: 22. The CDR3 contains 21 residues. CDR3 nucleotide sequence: TGCGCCAGCAGCTTACCGGGACAGGGGGTTGGTAGCGGGAGTACGCGAGAGACCCAGTACTTC. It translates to CASSLPGQGVGSGSTRETQYF.

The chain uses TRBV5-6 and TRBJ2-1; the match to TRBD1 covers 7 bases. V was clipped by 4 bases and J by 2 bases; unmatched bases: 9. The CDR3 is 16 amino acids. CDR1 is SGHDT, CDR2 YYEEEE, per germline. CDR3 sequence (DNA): TGTGCCAGCAGCAACCCAGGGGGTTTACCCTACAATGAGCAGTTCTTC. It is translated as CASSNPGGLPYNEQFF.

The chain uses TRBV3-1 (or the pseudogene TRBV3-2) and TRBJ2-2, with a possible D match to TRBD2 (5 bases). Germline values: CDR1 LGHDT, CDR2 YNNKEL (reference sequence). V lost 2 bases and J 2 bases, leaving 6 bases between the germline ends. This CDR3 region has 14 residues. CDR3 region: CASSQSGNTGELFF. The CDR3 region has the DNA TGTGCCAGCAGCCAATCGGGAAACACCGGGGAGCTGTTTTTT.

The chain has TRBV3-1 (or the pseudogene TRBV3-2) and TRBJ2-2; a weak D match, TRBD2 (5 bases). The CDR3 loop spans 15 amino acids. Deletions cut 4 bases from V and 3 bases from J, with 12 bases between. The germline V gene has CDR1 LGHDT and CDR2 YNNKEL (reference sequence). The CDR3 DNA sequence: TGTGCCAGCAGCCCCTGGACTTTAGACACCGGGGAGCTGTTTTTT. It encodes CASSPWTLDTGELFF.

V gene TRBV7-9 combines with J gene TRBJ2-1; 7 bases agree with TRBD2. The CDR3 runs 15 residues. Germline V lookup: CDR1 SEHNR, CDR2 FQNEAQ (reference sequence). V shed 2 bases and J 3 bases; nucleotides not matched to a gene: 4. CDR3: CASSLSGGVYNEQFF. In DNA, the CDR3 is TGTGCCAGCAGCTTAAGTGGGGGGGTCTACAATGAGCAGTTCTTC.

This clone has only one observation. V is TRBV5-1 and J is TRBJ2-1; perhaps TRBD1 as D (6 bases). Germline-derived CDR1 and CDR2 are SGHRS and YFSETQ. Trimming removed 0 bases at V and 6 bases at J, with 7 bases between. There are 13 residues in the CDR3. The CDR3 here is CASSLGTVNEQFF. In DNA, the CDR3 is TGCGCCAGCAGCTTGGGGACAGTCAATGAGCAGTTCTTC.

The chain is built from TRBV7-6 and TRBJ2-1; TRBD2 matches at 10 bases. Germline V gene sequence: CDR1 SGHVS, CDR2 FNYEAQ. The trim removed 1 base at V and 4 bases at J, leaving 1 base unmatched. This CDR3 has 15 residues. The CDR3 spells CASSLVAGGYNEQFF. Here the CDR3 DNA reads TGTGCCAGCAGCTTAGTAGCGGGAGGTTACAATGAGCAGTTCTTC.

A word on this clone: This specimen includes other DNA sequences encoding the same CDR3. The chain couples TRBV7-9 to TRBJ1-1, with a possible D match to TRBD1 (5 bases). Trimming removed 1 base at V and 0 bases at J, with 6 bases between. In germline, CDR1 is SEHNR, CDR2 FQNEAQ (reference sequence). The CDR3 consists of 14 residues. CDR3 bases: TGTGCCAGCAGCTTAGGGGGCCTGAACACTGAAGCTTTCTTT. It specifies CASSLGGLNTEAFF.

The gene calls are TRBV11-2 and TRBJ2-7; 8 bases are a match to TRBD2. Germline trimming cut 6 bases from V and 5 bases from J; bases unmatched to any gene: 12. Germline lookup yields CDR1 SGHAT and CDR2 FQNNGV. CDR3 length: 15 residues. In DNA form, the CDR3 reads TGTGCCAGCAGATCCCCCCGGGAGGGCCCCAACGAGCAGTACTTC. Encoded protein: CASRSPREGPNEQYF.

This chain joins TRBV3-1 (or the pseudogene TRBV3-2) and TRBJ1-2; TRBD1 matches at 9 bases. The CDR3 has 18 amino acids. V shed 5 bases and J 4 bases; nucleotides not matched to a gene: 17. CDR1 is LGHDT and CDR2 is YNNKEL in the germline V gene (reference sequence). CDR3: CASSAKGTGNLLVYGYTF. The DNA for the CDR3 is TGTGCCAGCAGCGCAAAGGGGACAGGGAACCTTTTGGTCTATGGCTACACCTTC.

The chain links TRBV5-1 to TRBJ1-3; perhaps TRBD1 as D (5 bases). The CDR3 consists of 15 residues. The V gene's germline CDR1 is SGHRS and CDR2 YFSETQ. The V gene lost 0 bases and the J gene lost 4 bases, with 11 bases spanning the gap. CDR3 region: CASSLAAGLGNTIYF. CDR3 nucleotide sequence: TGCGCCAGCAGCTTGGCCGCAGGGCTCGGAAACACCATATATTTT.

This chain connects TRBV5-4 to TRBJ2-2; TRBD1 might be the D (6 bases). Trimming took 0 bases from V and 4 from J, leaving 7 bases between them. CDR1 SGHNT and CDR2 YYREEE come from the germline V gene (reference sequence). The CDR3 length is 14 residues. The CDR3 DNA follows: TGTGCCAGCAGCTTGGGACAGGCCACCGGGGAGCTGTTTTTT. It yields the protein CASSLGQATGELFF.

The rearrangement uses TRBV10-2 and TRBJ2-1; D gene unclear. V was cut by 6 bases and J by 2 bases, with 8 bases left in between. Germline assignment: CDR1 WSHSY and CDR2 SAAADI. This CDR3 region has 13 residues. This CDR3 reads CASRVQPYNEQFF. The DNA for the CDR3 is TGCGCCAGCAGGGTACAACCCTACAATGAGCAGTTCTTC.

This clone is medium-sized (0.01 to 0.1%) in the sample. CDR3 protein: CASSLSASSYEQYF. The CDR3 DNA reads as TGTGCCAGCAGCTTAAGTGCCAGCTCCTACGAGCAGTACTTC. The chain links TRBV7-7 to TRBJ2-7; D is ambiguous. CDR1 is SSHAT, CDR2 FNYEAQ, per germline (reference sequence). The CDR3 sequence is 14 residues long. Deletions cut 2 bases from V and 0 bases from J, with 8 bases between.

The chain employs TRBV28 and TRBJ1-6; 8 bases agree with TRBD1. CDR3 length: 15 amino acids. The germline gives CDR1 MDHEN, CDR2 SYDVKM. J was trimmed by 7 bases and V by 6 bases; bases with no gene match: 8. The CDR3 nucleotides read TGTGCCAGCAGAAGTTTGGACAGGGAGAATTCACCCCTCCACTTT. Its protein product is CASRSLDRENSPLHF.

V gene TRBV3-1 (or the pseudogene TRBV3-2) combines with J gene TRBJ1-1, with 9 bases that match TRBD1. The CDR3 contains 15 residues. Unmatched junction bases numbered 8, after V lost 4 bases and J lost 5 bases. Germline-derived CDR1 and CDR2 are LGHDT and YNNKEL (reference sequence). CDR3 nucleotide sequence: TGTGCCAGCAGCCCGACAGGGGGATATGGTACTGAAGCTTTCTTT. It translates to CASSPTGGYGTEAFF.

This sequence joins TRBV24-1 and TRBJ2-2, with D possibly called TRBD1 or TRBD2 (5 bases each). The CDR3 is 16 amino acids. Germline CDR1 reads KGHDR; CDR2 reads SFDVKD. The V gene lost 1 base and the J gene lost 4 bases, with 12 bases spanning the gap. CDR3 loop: CATSDLKGTPTGELFF. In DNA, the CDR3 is TGTGCCACCAGTGATTTAAAGGGGACGCCCACCGGGGAGCTGTTTTTT.

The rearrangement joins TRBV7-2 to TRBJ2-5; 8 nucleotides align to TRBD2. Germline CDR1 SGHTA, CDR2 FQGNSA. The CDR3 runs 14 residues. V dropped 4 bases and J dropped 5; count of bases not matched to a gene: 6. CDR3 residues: CASSSTSVSETQYF. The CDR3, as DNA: TGTGCCAGCAGCTCGACTAGCGTATCGGAGACCCAGTACTTC.

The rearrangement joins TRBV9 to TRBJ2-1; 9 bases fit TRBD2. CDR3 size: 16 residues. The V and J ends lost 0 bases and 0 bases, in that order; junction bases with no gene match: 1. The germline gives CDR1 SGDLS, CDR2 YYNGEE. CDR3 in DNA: TGTGCCAGCAGCGTAGATAGCGGGAGCTCCTACAATGAGCAGTTCTTC. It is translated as CASSVDSGSSYNEQFF.

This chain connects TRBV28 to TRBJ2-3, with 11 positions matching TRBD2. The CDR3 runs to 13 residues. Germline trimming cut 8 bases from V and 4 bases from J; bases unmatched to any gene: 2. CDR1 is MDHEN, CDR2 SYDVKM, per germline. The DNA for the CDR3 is TGTGCCAGCTCTAGCGGGAGGTCAGATACGCAGTATTTT. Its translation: CASSSGRSDTQYF.

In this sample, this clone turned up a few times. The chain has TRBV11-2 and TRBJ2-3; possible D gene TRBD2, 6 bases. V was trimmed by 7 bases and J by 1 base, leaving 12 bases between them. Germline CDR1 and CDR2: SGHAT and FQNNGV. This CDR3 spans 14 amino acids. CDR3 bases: TGTGCCAGCATCCTAGGAGGGGGCACAGATACGCAGTATTTT. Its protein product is CASILGGGTDTQYF.

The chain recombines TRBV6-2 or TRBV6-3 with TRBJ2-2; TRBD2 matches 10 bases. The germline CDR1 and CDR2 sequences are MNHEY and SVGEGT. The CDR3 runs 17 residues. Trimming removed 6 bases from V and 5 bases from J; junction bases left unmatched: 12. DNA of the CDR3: TGTGCCAGCAGCCTCGGGACTAGCGTAGGTTGGACCGGGGAGCTGTTTTTT. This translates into CASSLGTSVGWTGELFF.

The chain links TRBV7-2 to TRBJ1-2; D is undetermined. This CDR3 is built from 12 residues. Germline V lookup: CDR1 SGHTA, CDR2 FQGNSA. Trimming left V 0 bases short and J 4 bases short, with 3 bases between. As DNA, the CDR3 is TGTGCCAGCAGCTTAGCCAGCTATGGCTACACCTTC. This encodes CASSLASYGYTF.